This TCR beta chain was recovered during a study of blood T cell repertoires in COVID-19. V lost 2 bases and J 4 bases, leaving 9 bases between the germline ends. Germline CDR1 SGHRS, CDR2 YFSETQ. The CDR3 covers 13 residues. TCRdb's table, derived via immunoSEQ multiplex PCR, lists solely in-frame clones and lacks some. The sample has some 400,000 clones, just under 90% seen once; the top ten hold about 1.7%. This receptor was obtained from a woman in her twenties or thirties who had recovered from COVID-19. The V gene is TRBV5-1, the J gene TRBJ1-1; D gene unclear. Sequencing was performed on PBMCs or T cells enriched from blood (not recorded which). CDR3: CASSFTTSTEAFF. For the CDR3, the DNA is TGCGCCAGCAGCTTTACAACCAGCACTGAAGCTTTCTTT.